A selection of T cell receptor beta chains follows, all from one sample in a study of T cell changes during pregnancy in multiple sclerosis. Clones were read by immunoSEQ multiplex PCR, and TCRdb kept only the in-frame ones, dropping some. The repertoire holds tens of thousands of clones, with under 95% as singletons. Source: peripheral blood, taken before pregnancy. All receptors come from a female donor with multiple sclerosis, enrolled in a pregnancy study. The CDR3 runs from the conserved cysteine through the conserved F or W. D genes are given only for firm matches. Where a row states a size, it is once, few, many or the class of an expanded clone; other rows omit it.

J: TRBJ1-2; V: TRBV9; D: .; size: .; DNA: TGTGCCAGCAGCACAACGGAGGGAGGGAACTATGGCTACACCTTC; CDR3: CASSTTEGGNYGYTF
J: TRBJ1-4; V: TRBV28; D: .; size: .; DNA: TGTGCCAGCCTGAGGTCGGGGGGTGAAAAACTGTTTTTT; CDR3: CASLRSGGEKLFF
J: TRBJ2-3; V: TRBV5-5; D: TRBD1; size: .; DNA: TGTGCCAGCACCCCAGGGGGCCCAGATACGCAGTATTTT; CDR3: CASTPGGPDTQYF
J: TRBJ1-2; V: TRBV2; D: TRBD1; size: .; DNA: TGTGCCAGCAAGTCCGGGACAGCCTACCACAACACCTTC; CDR3: CASKSGTAYHNTF
J: TRBJ1-2; V: TRBV2; D: .; size: .; DNA: TGTGCCAGCCAGCTCGGGGACTATGGCTACACCTTC; CDR3: CASQLGDYGYTF
J: TRBJ2-1; V: TRBV29-1; D: TRBD1; size: few; DNA: TGCAGCGTTTCGGGACAGGGACAGTATGATGAGCAGTTCTTC; CDR3: CSVSGQGQYDEQFF
J: TRBJ2-3; V: TRBV7-8; D: TRBD2; size: .; DNA: TGTGCCAGCGGACTAGCGGGGGGCACAGATACGCAGTATTTT; CDR3: CASGLAGGTDTQYF
J: TRBJ1-1; V: TRBV5-1; D: TRBD1; size: once; DNA: TGCGCCAGCAGCTTGGGGGGGATCACAGGGGCGAACACTGAAGCTTTCTTT; CDR3: CASSLGGITGANTEAFF
J: TRBJ1-1; V: TRBV5-1; D: .; size: .; DNA: TGCGCCAGCAGCTTGGGGGCGGGGGGCACTGAAGCTTTCTTT; CDR3: CASSLGAGGTEAFF
J: TRBJ2-7; V: TRBV7-9; D: .; size: .; DNA: TGTGCCAGCAGCTTAATTCCTGACTATAACTACGAGCAGTACTTC; CDR3: CASSLIPDYNYEQYF
J: TRBJ2-1; V: TRBV4-1; D: .; size: .; DNA: TGCGCCAGCAGCCAACTCGGAGGGCCTTACAATGAGCAGTTCTTC; CDR3: CASSQLGGPYNEQFF
J: TRBJ1-4; V: TRBV25-1; D: .; size: .; DNA: TGTGCCAGCAGTGATGAAGGGGCAACTAATGAAAAACTGTTTTTT; CDR3: CASSDEGATNEKLFF
J: TRBJ2-1; V: TRBV9; D: TRBD2; size: once; DNA: TGTGCCAGCAGCGTAAGTCCTAGCGGGGGGAAGTCCTCCTACAATGAGCAGTTCTTC; CDR3: CASSVSPSGGKSSYNEQFF
J: TRBJ1-2; V: TRBV5-4; D: TRBD1; size: .; DNA: TGTGCCAGCAGCCAGACTGGGACAGGGGCTAACTATGGCTACACCTTC; CDR3: CASSQTGTGANYGYTF
J: TRBJ2-7; V: TRBV29-1; D: .; size: once; DNA: TGCAGCGTCACAGGGAACCCCCGCTCCCCCTACGAGCAGTACTTC; CDR3: CSVTGNPRSPYEQYF
J: TRBJ1-1; V: TRBV7-2; D: .; size: .; DNA: TGTGCCAGCAGCTCCCGGGGGGAAGCTTTCTTT; CDR3: CASSSRGEAFF
J: TRBJ2-7; V: TRBV28; D: TRBD1; size: once; DNA: TGTGCCAGCAGTTTAAATATGTTGGCGGGACAGGCGAACGAGCAGTACTTC; CDR3: CASSLNMLAGQANEQYF
J: TRBJ2-1; V: TRBV11-2; D: .; size: .; DNA: TGTGCCAGCAGCCAAAGGAGACCGGGGGTCCCCTACAATGAGCAGTTCTTC; CDR3: CASSQRRPGVPYNEQFF
J: TRBJ1-2; V: TRBV5-1; D: TRBD1; size: .; DNA: TGCGCCAGCAGCCGGAGACAGGGTGTATATGGCTACACCTTC; CDR3: CASSRRQGVYGYTF
J: TRBJ1-1; V: TRBV9; D: .; size: .; DNA: TGTGCCAGCAGCGTCACAGTTAACACTGAAGCTTTCTTT; CDR3: CASSVTVNTEAFF